One TCR beta chain is described in this entry. Its target is not known. Both peripheral blood and punch biopsies of lesional scalp skin were obtained from patients who had alopecia areata. This record belongs to a study of CD8+ T cells in alopecia areata. Broader study findings: Mouse data revealed clearer TCR sharing than patient data did, a gap possibly tied to HLA. Clonality was higher in lesional than normal scalp, especially in alopecia totalis/universalis.

Extraction and reverse transcription of RNA yielded cDNA as the sequencing template. Sequencing used immunoSEQ multiplex PCR; TCRdb keeps in-frame clones, though not all of them. The data hold 180,000 or so clones, with roughly 65% observed a single time. Trimming left V 0 bases short and J 7 bases short, with 7 bases between. This CDR3 is built from 14 residues. Germline V gene lookup returns CDR1 MGHRA and CDR2 YSYEKL. This chain links TRBV4-1 with TRBJ1-6; no reliable D call. This specimen consisted of CD4+ T cells sorted from blood, obtained at week 0. This clonotype was sampled from a human donor with alopecia areata. The CDR3 here is CASSQDRGNSPLHF. The CDR3 bases are TGCGCCAGCAGCCAAGATCGGGGAAATTCACCCCTCCACTTT.